This T cell receptor beta chain was sequenced for a study of cytomegalovirus exposure and HLA in healthy donors. Study outcomes and limitations: Analysis performed later showed TCR beta chains linked to HLA being more clonally expanded than equally common others. According to an earlier analysis, most TCR beta V segments yielded productive rearrangements about 87% or about 30% of the time.

PCR involved 60 Vbeta and 13 Jbeta primers. Repertoires were generated with immunoSEQ multiplex PCR, while TCRdb's copy carries only in-frame clones and drops some. Among about 250,000 clones listed, about 66% were seen once. V shed 8 bases, J shed 0 bases, and the junction held 2 bases outside the gene matches. Per the germline V gene, CDR1 is MDHEN and CDR2 is SYDVKM. CDR3 length equals 13 residues. On this clone itself: Its cognate antigen is unknown.

Material for sequencing was PBMCs. This clonotype originated in a female donor in good health and CMV-seronegative. The chain recombines TRBV28 with TRBJ1-1; 8 bases match TRBD1. CDR3 amino acids: CASGTGMNTEAFF. The DNA for the CDR3 is TGTGCCAGCGGGACAGGAATGAACACTGAAGCTTTCTTT.